These 15 T cell receptor beta chains originate from one sample sequenced in a study of T cell repertoires in cytomegalovirus infection. For these receptors, no antigen is known. TCRdb redid the calling of the reads with MiXCR, one entry per CDR3 protein. The sample has 250,000 to 400,000 distinct CDR3 sequences, more than 20% seen once. The starting material was cultured PBMCs, obtained from culture after CMV antigen stimulation. The receptors stem from a human donor in good health (CMV status not recorded). Some clones in this sample may be carry-over from other donors' samples.

There are a few counts of this clonotype. The chain uses TRBV4-3 and TRBJ2-7; TRBD2 agrees at 10 bases. Germline V CDR1 and CDR2: LGHNA, YSLEER. The CDR3 totals 17 residues. The J segment lost 0 bases and the V segment lost 6 bases, leaving 11 bases of the junction unmatched. The CDR3 spells CASSGLAGEIASYEQYV. DNA of the CDR3: TGCGCCAGCAGTGGGCTAGCGGGAGAAATTGCCTCCTACGAGCAGTACGTC.

This clonotype showed up just a few times. The rearrangement joins TRBV7-2 to TRBJ1-2; D not certain. The CDR3 has 15 amino acids. V gave up 1 base and J gave up 0 bases, with 9 bases separating them. Looked up from germline, CDR1 is SGHTA and CDR2 is FQGNSA. The CDR3 DNA is TGTGCCAGCAGCTTAGGGCAGACTTCTAACTATGGCTACACCTTC. Protein sequence: CASSLGQTSNYGYTF.

This rearrangement joins TRBV7-2 to TRBJ1-5, with D maybe TRBD1 (5 bases). Germline CDR1 SGHTA, CDR2 FQGNSA. The CDR3 loop spans 17 amino acids. V gave up 1 base and J gave up 0 bases, with 13 bases separating them. The CDR3 is CASSLVGPPYSNQPQHF. For the CDR3, the DNA is TGTGCCAGCAGCTTAGTGGGGCCGCCTTATAGCAATCAGCCCCAGCATTTT.

The table lists this clonotype with many counts. The chain carries TRBV5-4 and TRBJ2-5, with 16 bases aligning to TRBD2. The CDR3 extends over 18 amino acids. The germline V gene encodes CDR1 SGHNT and CDR2 YYREEE (reference sequence). Unmatched junction bases numbered 9, after V lost 3 bases and J lost 4 bases. In DNA form, the CDR3 reads TGTGCCAGCAGCTCAGGGACTAGCGGGAGGGCGGTAGGAGAGACCCAGTACTTC. Its protein is CASSSGTSGRAVGETQYF.

The chain carries TRBV5-1 and TRBJ2-2, with 12 bases fitting TRBD2. V gave up 4 bases and J gave up 4 bases; unmatched junction bases: 8. This CDR3 region has 17 residues. CDR1 and CDR2 (germline): SGHRS, YFSETQ. CDR3 amino acids: CASSQSSGRASTGELFF. CDR3 nucleotide sequence: TGCGCCAGCAGCCAATCTAGCGGGAGGGCCTCCACCGGGGAGCTGTTTTTT.

This clonotype was detected ten times or more. J is TRBJ1-2 and V is TRBV27; 7 bases map to TRBD1. The CDR3 is 18 amino acids. Trimming cost V 6 bases and J 5 bases; bases outside gene matches: 21. Germline CDR1 MNHEY, CDR2 SMNVEV (reference sequence). CDR3 amino acids: CASRPTPGDSSLSYGYTF. CDR3 DNA: TGTGCCAGCAGGCCTACACCGGGGGACAGCTCTCTTTCATATGGCTACACCTTC.

The chain uses TRBV7-2 and TRBJ2-1, with D possibly being TRBD1 or TRBD2 (7 bases each). The CDR3 spans 13 residues. Germline CDR1 and CDR2: SGHTA and FQGNSA. The ends were cut back, 5 bases at V and 15 bases at J, with 20 bases in the middle. Here the CDR3 reads CASSPGGDAMGFF. CDR3 DNA: TGTGCCAGCAGCCCAGGGGGGGACGCAATGGGGTTCTTC.

This clonotype appeared a few times. This chain uses TRBV7-2 with TRBJ2-7; tentative D call: TRBD2 (5 bases). The V and J ends lost 5 bases and 5 bases respectively, with 16 bases between them. Germline CDR1 SGHTA, CDR2 FQGNSA. The CDR3 has 14 amino acids. The CDR3 DNA reads as TGTGCCAGCAGCACCCCGGCCCTCGGGAACGAGCAGTACGTC. It specifies CASSTPALGNEQYV.

In its sample, this clonotype was seen a few times. The chain carries TRBV6-5 and TRBJ2-1; the match to TRBD2 covers 7 bases. The CDR3 loop spans 15 amino acids. V lost 2 bases and J lost 5; bases outside the gene matches: 6. Germline assignment: CDR1 MNHEY and CDR2 SVGAGI. The CDR3: CASSYIGLGHNEQFF. The CDR3 region has the DNA TGTGCCAGCAGTTACATAGGACTAGGGCACAATGAGCAGTTCTTC.

The table lists this clonotype with many counts. This chain connects TRBV6-1 to TRBJ2-7; D might be TRBD2 (5 bases). V lost 6 bases and J lost 2, with 17 bases in between. Germline values: CDR1 MNHNS, CDR2 SASEGT. This CDR3 comprises 15 residues. This CDR3 is CASRREIATAYEQYF. CDR3 coding DNA: TGTGCCAGCAGGAGGGAAATAGCGACCGCCTACGAGCAGTACTTC.

The chain combines TRBV3-1 with TRBJ1-1; D gene uncertain. The germline V gene has CDR1 LGHDT and CDR2 YNNKEL (reference sequence). The CDR3 has 13 residues. Trimming removed 1 base at V and 4 bases at J, with 7 bases between. Written as DNA, the CDR3 is TGTGCCAGCAGCCAAGGCCCCCGCACTGAAGCTTTCTTT. Encoded protein: CASSQGPRTEAFF.

In its sample, this clonotype was seen a few times. The CDR3 coding sequence is TGTGCCAGCAGTTCCATTGGGGGACGGTCCCAGTATTTT. Translating gives CASSSIGGRSQYF. The J gene is TRBJ2-3, the V gene TRBV28, with D perhaps assigned TRBD1 or TRBD2 (5 bases each). Germline V gives CDR1 MDHEN, CDR2 SYDVKM. The CDR3 consists of 13 residues. V was clipped by 4 bases and J by 12 bases, with 17 bases between them.

The chain joins TRBV5-5 to TRBJ2-5; 9 bases map to TRBD1. Germline-derived CDR1 and CDR2 are SGHKS and YYEKEE (reference sequence). Germline trimming cut 4 bases from V and 5 bases from J; bases unmatched to any gene: 15. This CDR3 spans 17 amino acids. The CDR3 loop reads CASSLFTGGSYQETQYF. The DNA for the CDR3 is TGTGCCAGCAGCCTTTTCACAGGGGGCAGTTATCAGGAGACCCAGTACTTC.

This chain uses TRBV19 with TRBJ2-3; unclear D gene. The CDR3 is 11 residues long. V lost 3 bases to trimming and J lost 5 bases, with 3 bases between them. CDR1 and CDR2 from the germline V gene are LNHDA and SQIVND (reference sequence). CDR3 amino acids: CASSMLDTQYF. CDR3 DNA sequence: TGTGCCAGTAGTATGTTAGATACGCAGTATTTT.

The table lists this clonotype with a few counts. The CDR3 region has the DNA TGTGCCAGCTCAAAGGACAGGGATGACGGGGAGCTGTTTTTT. As protein: CASSKDRDDGELFF. The chain links TRBV28 to TRBJ2-2; 8 bases fit TRBD1. Germline V gives CDR1 MDHEN, CDR2 SYDVKM. J gave up 7 bases and V 8 bases, and 9 bases lay outside the gene matches. CDR3 length: 14 residues.